Given below is one TCR beta chain in context. Antigen unknown. The data derive from a study of beta chain features in type 1 diabetes. Study-level background: Healthy donors, compared against patients, showed similar age, gender and cell yields. Examination of sorted cells across all samples involved around 110 million cells.

Broader study findings: Across all four CD4+ subsets, people with type 1 diabetes showed modestly shorter TCRB CDR3s. Type 1 diabetes patients showed fewer insertions and more deletions at VDJ junctions.

The investigators reverse transcribed all of the isolated RNA, so they sequenced expressed TCRB transcripts. TCRdb's copy holds only in-frame clones and misses some; the assay was immunoSEQ multiplex PCR. This table has 250,000 or so clones, over 11% appearing once. Germline CDR1 SGHRS, CDR2 YFSETQ. V dropped 7 bases and J dropped 7; count of bases not matched to a gene: 5. The CDR3 has 14 residues. It was via CD45RO/CCR7/CD25/CD127/CD95/CD27 that CD4+ naive, central memory, regulatory and stem cell-like memory cells were sorted. This TCR derives from a man between 25 and 39 years old with type 1 diabetes. The chain has TRBV5-1 and TRBJ2-1; 13 nucleotides align to TRBD2. Sequencing was performed on naive CD4+ T cells from blood. The CDR3 loop is CASQGLAGLNEQFF. The CDR3, as DNA: TGCGCCAGCCAGGGACTAGCGGGGCTGAATGAGCAGTTCTTC.